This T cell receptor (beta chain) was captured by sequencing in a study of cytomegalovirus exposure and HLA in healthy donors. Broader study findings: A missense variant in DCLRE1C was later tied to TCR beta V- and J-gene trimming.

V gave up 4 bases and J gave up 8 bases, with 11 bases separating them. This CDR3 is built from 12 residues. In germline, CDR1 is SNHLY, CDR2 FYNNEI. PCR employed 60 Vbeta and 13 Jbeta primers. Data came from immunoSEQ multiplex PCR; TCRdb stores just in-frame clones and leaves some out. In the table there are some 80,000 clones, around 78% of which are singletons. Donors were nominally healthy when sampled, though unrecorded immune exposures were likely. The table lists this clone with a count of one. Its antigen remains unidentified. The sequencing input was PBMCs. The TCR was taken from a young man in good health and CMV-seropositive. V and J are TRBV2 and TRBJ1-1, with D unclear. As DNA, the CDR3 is TGTGCCAGCAGTGCTGGGAGTCCCGAAGCTTTCTTT. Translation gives CASSAGSPEAFF.